This T cell receptor (beta chain) was sequenced for a study of cytomegalovirus exposure and HLA in healthy donors. Study context: There were several hundred genotyped donors. Of these, roughly 82% fell in the genetic ancestry cluster associated with self-reported Caucasian donors. Study-level points and caveats: For presence/absence analyses, sequencing depth was assumed to be roughly uniform across donors. In a later analysis, HLA-associated beta chains showed higher expansion and lower generation probabilities than comparable chains.

A word on this clone: The antigen is not known.

It was with 60 Vbeta and 13 Jbeta primers that the PCR ran. Repertoires were generated with immunoSEQ multiplex PCR, while TCRdb's copy carries only in-frame clones and drops some. The sample yields 100,000 to 120,000 clones, about 80% seen once. Likely unrecorded immune exposures existed in these nominally healthy donors. V lost 3 bases to trimming and J lost 7 bases; unmatched junction nucleotides: 3. The germline V gene encodes CDR1 MGHRA and CDR2 YSYEKL. The CDR3 is 14 amino acids. This sequence was found in a man in his forties in good health and CMV-seropositive. Source material: PBMCs. V and J are TRBV4-1 and TRBJ1-2; 12 bases fit TRBD1. The CDR3 region is CASSQGQGAAGYTF. The CDR3 region has the DNA TGCGCCAGCAGCCAGGGACAGGGGGCCGCTGGCTACACCTTC.